This is a list of T cell receptor beta chains from one sample in a study of shared clonotypes between healthy human individuals. Sequenced by immunoSEQ multiplex PCR; TCRdb stores in-frame clones only, minus some. The sample records 2 million or so clones, roughly 94% being singletons. Sequenced material: naive CD8+ T cells sorted from blood. These receptors all come from a man aged 18 to 30 in good health. Both conserved end residues are part of each CDR3. A D gene is named only where the DNA matches it firmly. The listing skips clone size in some rows; elsewhere it reads once, few, many or a size class.

J: TRBJ1-1
D: -
length: 13
size: -
V: TRBV19
CDR3: CASSIAENTEAFF
DNA: TGTGCCAGTAGTATAGCTGAGAACACTGAAGCTTTCTTT

J: TRBJ1-1
D: -
length: 13
size: few
V: TRBV7-9
CDR3: CASTATENTEAFF
DNA: TGTGCCAGCACAGCGACAGAGAACACTGAAGCTTTCTTT

J: TRBJ2-1
D: -
length: 11
size: -
V: TRBV27
CDR3: CASRTGNEQFF
DNA: TGTGCCAGCAGGACTGGTAATGAGCAGTTCTTC

J: TRBJ1-2
D: -
length: 11
size: -
V: TRBV6-1
CDR3: CASSNLYGYTF
DNA: TGTGCCAGCAGCAACCTCTATGGCTACACCTTC

J: TRBJ2-7
D: TRBD2
length: 15
size: -
V: TRBV6-6
CDR3: CASSYATSGTYEQYF
DNA: TGTGCCAGCAGTTACGCGACTAGCGGGACGTACGAGCAGTACTTC

J: TRBJ1-6
D: -
length: 16
size: -
V: TRBV19
CDR3: CASSPSTGNYNSPLHF
DNA: TGTGCCAGTAGTCCATCGACAGGAAACTATAATTCACCCCTCCACTTT

J: TRBJ1-3
D: -
length: 15
size: -
V: TRBV2
CDR3: CASRADTSSGNTIYF
DNA: TGTGCCAGCAGGGCGGACACAAGCTCTGGAAACACCATATATTTT

J: TRBJ2-7
D: TRBD1
length: 15
size: -
V: TRBV27
CDR3: CASGSQGAHIHEQYF
DNA: TGTGCCAGCGGAAGCCAGGGGGCGCATATTCACGAGCAGTACTTC

J: TRBJ2-2
D: -
length: 15
size: -
V: TRBV5-1
CDR3: CASSVEIGDTGELFF
DNA: TGCGCCAGCAGCGTTGAGATCGGAGACACCGGGGAGCTGTTTTTT

J: TRBJ1-1
D: -
length: 15
size: -
V: TRBV10-2
CDR3: CASSEYPVGDTEAFF
DNA: TGCGCCAGCAGTGAGTACCCGGTGGGGGACACTGAAGCTTTCTTT

J: TRBJ2-7
D: -
length: 15
size: -
V: TRBV21-1
CDR3: CASSRRTGVAYEQYF
DNA: TGTGCCAGCTCGCGACGGACGGGGGTTGCCTACGAGCAGTACTTC

J: TRBJ1-2
D: -
length: 15
size: -
V: TRBV6-1
CDR3: CASSESRGWNYGYTF
DNA: TGTGCCAGCAGTGAATCGAGGGGATGGAACTATGGCTACACCTTC

J: TRBJ2-1
D: -
length: 14
size: -
V: TRBV28
CDR3: CASSLVGGAGEQFF
DNA: TGTGCCAGCAGTTTGGTTGGGGGGGCGGGTGAGCAGTTCTTC

J: TRBJ1-5
D: TRBD1
length: 15
size: -
V: TRBV10-3
CDR3: CAISESSRGNQPQHF
DNA: TGTGCCATCAGTGAGTCTTCCAGGGGGAATCAGCCCCAGCATTTT

J: TRBJ2-1
D: TRBD1
length: 13
size: -
V: TRBV30
CDR3: CAWSGQGYNEQFF
DNA: TGTGCCTGGAGTGGACAGGGGTACAATGAGCAGTTCTTC

J: TRBJ2-2
D: TRBD1
length: 15
size: -
V: TRBV13
CDR3: CASYDEDRATGELFF
DNA: TGTGCCAGCTATGACGAGGACAGGGCCACCGGGGAGCTGTTTTTT

J: TRBJ2-1
D: TRBD1
length: 15
size: once
V: TRBV27
CDR3: CASSPGTGGVNEQFF
DNA: TGTGCCAGCAGTCCCGGGACAGGGGGGGTCAATGAGCAGTTCTTC

J: TRBJ2-6
D: -
length: 15
size: -
V: TRBV7-3
CDR3: CASSLISSGANVLTF
DNA: TGTGCCAGCAGCTTAATTAGCTCTGGGGCCAACGTCCTGACTTTC

J: TRBJ2-1
D: -
length: 17
size: -
V: TRBV10-1
CDR3: CASSESPRDTDNNEQFF
DNA: TGCGCCAGCAGTGAGTCGCCTAGAGATACCGATAACAATGAGCAGTTCTTC

J: TRBJ2-1
D: TRBD1
length: 17
size: -
V: TRBV27
CDR3: CASSLSPPGQGANEQFF
DNA: TGTGCCAGCAGTTTATCGCCCCCGGGACAGGGGGCCAATGAGCAGTTCTTC

J: TRBJ1-1
D: -
length: 15
size: -
V: TRBV4-1
CDR3: CASSQDGLPGTEAFF
DNA: TGCGCCAGCAGCCAAGATGGGCTTCCTGGCACTGAAGCTTTCTTT

J: TRBJ2-5
D: -
length: 12
size: -
V: TRBV7-8
CDR3: CATDRVEETQYF
DNA: TGTGCCACCGATCGGGTTGAAGAGACCCAGTACTTC

J: TRBJ2-7
D: TRBD1
length: 15
size: -
V: TRBV11-2
CDR3: CASSSWTGGNYEQYF
DNA: TGTGCCAGCAGCTCATGGACAGGGGGGAACTACGAGCAGTACTTC

J: TRBJ2-7
D: -
length: 11
size: once
V: TRBV29-1
CDR3: CSVEDWSEQYF
DNA: TGCAGCGTTGAAGATTGGAGCGAGCAGTACTTC

J: TRBJ2-7
D: TRBD1
length: 13
size: once
V: TRBV10-2
CDR3: CASRGQLSYEQYF
DNA: TGCGCCAGCAGGGGACAGTTATCCTACGAGCAGTACTTC

J: TRBJ1-2
D: TRBD1
length: 13
size: -
V: TRBV5-4
CDR3: CASSLQGADGYTF
DNA: TGTGCCAGCAGCTTGCAGGGGGCTGATGGCTACACCTTC

J: TRBJ2-3
D: TRBD2
length: 16
size: -
V: TRBV5-1
CDR3: CASSLTSGGALDTQYF
DNA: TGCGCCAGCAGCCTGACTAGCGGGGGGGCCTTAGATACGCAGTATTTT

J: TRBJ1-1
D: -
length: 14
size: -
V: TRBV6-1
CDR3: CASSSRGQPLEAFF
DNA: TGTGCCAGCAGTTCCCGGGGACAACCCCTTGAAGCTTTCTTT

J: TRBJ1-6
D: TRBD1
length: 16
size: -
V: TRBV9
CDR3: CASSEYAGTGNSPLHF
DNA: TGTGCCAGCAGCGAATATGCAGGGACAGGGAATTCACCCCTCCACTTT

J: TRBJ2-6
D: -
length: 15
size: -
V: TRBV7-9
CDR3: CASSSRGFGANVLTF
DNA: TGTGCCAGCAGCTCAAGGGGTTTTGGGGCCAACGTCCTGACTTTC

J: TRBJ2-7
D: TRBD1
length: 14
size: -
V: TRBV6-1
CDR3: CASSPRDRVAEQYF
DNA: TGTGCCAGCAGTCCCCGGGACAGGGTTGCCGAGCAGTACTTC

J: TRBJ2-7
D: -
length: 13
size: -
V: TRBV29-1
CDR3: CSVEVPDSYEQYF
DNA: TGCAGCGTTGAAGTACCCGATTCCTACGAGCAGTACTTC

J: TRBJ2-1
D: -
length: 11
size: -
V: TRBV4-1
CDR3: CASSRDNEQFF
DNA: TGCGCCAGCAGCCGGGACAATGAGCAGTTCTTC

J: TRBJ2-2
D: -
length: 13
size: -
V: TRBV29-1
CDR3: CSVDRENTGELFF
DNA: TGCAGCGTTGACAGGGAAAACACCGGGGAGCTGTTTTTT

J: TRBJ2-3
D: -
length: 17
size: -
V: TRBV11-2
CDR3: CASSLVFGQGGTDTQYF
DNA: TGTGCCAGCAGCTTAGTTTTTGGTCAGGGTGGCACAGATACGCAGTATTTT

J: TRBJ2-1
D: -
length: 14
size: -
V: TRBV15
CDR3: CATRQLVSYNEQFF
DNA: TGTGCCACCAGACAGCTGGTCTCCTACAATGAGCAGTTCTTC

J: TRBJ2-7
D: TRBD2
length: 16
size: -
V: TRBV28
CDR3: CASSLLLAGGSYEQYF
DNA: TGTGCCAGCAGTCTCCTTTTGGCGGGGGGATCTTACGAGCAGTACTTC

J: TRBJ2-1
D: -
length: 15
size: -
V: TRBV9
CDR3: CASSVEGGGNNEQFF
DNA: TGTGCCAGCAGCGTAGAGGGGGGAGGCAACAATGAGCAGTTCTTC

J: TRBJ2-3
D: TRBD1
length: 15
size: -
V: TRBV11-2
CDR3: CASSSGQGPTDTQYF
DNA: TGTGCCAGCAGCTCCGGACAGGGGCCCACAGATACGCAGTATTTT

J: TRBJ1-2
D: -
length: 13
size: -
V: TRBV5-4
CDR3: CASSSERSYGYTF
DNA: TGTGCCAGCAGCTCAGAAAGGAGTTATGGCTACACCTTC

J: TRBJ1-4
D: -
length: 16
size: -
V: TRBV7-9
CDR3: CASNSGTAATNEKLFF
DNA: TGTGCCAGCAACTCGGGGACGGCCGCAACTAATGAAAAACTGTTTTTT

J: TRBJ2-2
D: TRBD1
length: 15
size: -
V: TRBV11-2
CDR3: CASSLRSGGTGELFF
DNA: TGTGCCAGCAGCTTACGGTCAGGGGGCACCGGGGAGCTGTTTTTT

J: TRBJ1-1
D: -
length: 13
size: -
V: TRBV27
CDR3: CASSPSWNTEAFF
DNA: TGTGCCAGCAGTCCCTCGTGGAACACTGAAGCTTTCTTT

J: TRBJ2-1
D: -
length: 13
size: -
V: TRBV7-9
CDR3: CASSSPISNEQFF
DNA: TGTGCCAGCAGCTCCCCTATATCCAATGAGCAGTTCTTC

J: TRBJ2-2
D: -
length: 15
size: -
V: TRBV7-9
CDR3: CASSFGQGVFGELFF
DNA: TGTGCCAGCAGCTTCGGGCAGGGTGTGTTCGGGGAGCTGTTTTTT

J: TRBJ2-7
D: -
length: 15
size: once
V: TRBV19
CDR3: CASRVTVGDSYEQYF
DNA: TGTGCCAGTAGGGTGACAGTTGGGGACTCCTACGAGCAGTACTTC

J: TRBJ2-3
D: TRBD2
length: 14
size: -
V: TRBV11-2
CDR3: CASSRVVEGGPLYF
DNA: TGTGCCAGCAGCCGCGTAGTTGAGGGAGGGCCCCTGTATTTT

J: TRBJ1-4
D: -
length: 17
size: -
V: TRBV28
CDR3: CASSFNPGTDVIEKLFF
DNA: TGTGCCAGCAGCTTCAATCCGGGGACCGACGTAATAGAGAAACTGTTTTTT

J: TRBJ2-5
D: -
length: 15
size: -
V: TRBV10-3
CDR3: CAISESPGLQETQYF
DNA: TGTGCCATCAGTGAGTCGCCAGGCCTCCAAGAGACCCAGTACTTC

J: TRBJ2-7
D: TRBD1
length: 12
size: -
V: TRBV13
CDR3: CASSGRQGWEYF
DNA: TGTGCCAGCAGCGGAAGACAGGGTTGGGAGTACTTC

J: TRBJ2-1
D: -
length: 15
size: -
V: TRBV10-1
CDR3: CASSGTTRGYNEQFF
DNA: TGCGCCAGCAGTGGGACTACTCGGGGCTACAATGAGCAGTTCTTC

J: TRBJ2-7
D: -
length: 15
size: -
V: TRBV12-5
CDR3: CASRLLGKLTYEQYF
DNA: TGTGCTAGTAGGTTATTGGGAAAGCTTACCTACGAGCAGTACTTC

J: TRBJ2-1
D: TRBD1
length: 14
size: -
V: TRBV5-8
CDR3: CASWKGAFGNEQFF
DNA: TGTGCCAGCTGGAAGGGGGCGTTCGGAAATGAGCAGTTCTTC

J: TRBJ2-2
D: -
length: 13
size: -
V: TRBV30
CDR3: CAWSEVGTGELFF
DNA: TGTGCCTGGAGTGAAGTAGGCACCGGGGAGCTGTTTTTT

J: TRBJ2-7
D: TRBD1
length: 15
size: -
V: TRBV27
CDR3: CASSYKGQGAYEQYF
DNA: TGTGCCAGCAGTTATAAGGGACAGGGAGCCTACGAGCAGTACTTC

J: TRBJ2-2
D: -
length: 14
size: -
V: TRBV19
CDR3: CASSMYHDTGELFF
DNA: TGTGCCAGTAGTATGTATCATGACACCGGGGAGCTGTTTTTT

J: TRBJ2-5
D: -
length: 15
size: -
V: TRBV18
CDR3: CASSPSSPTGETQYF
DNA: TGTGCCAGCTCACCCTCCTCGCCGACGGGGGAGACCCAGTACTTC